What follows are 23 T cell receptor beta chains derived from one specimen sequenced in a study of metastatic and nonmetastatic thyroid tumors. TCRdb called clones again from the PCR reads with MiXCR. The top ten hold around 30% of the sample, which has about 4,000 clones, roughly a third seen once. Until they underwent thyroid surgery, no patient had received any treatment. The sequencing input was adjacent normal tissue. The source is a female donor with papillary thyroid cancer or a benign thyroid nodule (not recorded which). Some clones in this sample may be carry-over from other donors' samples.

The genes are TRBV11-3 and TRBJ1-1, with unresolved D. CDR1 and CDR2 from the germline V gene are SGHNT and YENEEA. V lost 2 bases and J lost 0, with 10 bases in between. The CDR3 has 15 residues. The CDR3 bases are TGTGCCAGCAGCTTACGCCGGCAGCTGAACACTGAAGCTTTCTTT. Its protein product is CASSLRRQLNTEAFF.

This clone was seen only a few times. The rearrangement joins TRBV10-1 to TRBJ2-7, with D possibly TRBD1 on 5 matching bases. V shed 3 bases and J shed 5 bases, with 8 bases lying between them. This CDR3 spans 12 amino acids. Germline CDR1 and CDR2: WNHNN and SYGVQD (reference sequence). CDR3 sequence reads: CASSDGAHEQYF. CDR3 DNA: TGCGCCAGCAGTGATGGGGCACACGAGCAGTACTTC.

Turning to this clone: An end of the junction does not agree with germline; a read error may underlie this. The DNA of the CDR3 is TGTGCCAGCAGAGGATTAAGATATGTCTACACCTTC. Its protein product is CASRGLRYVYTF. The V call is TRBV28, the J call TRBJ1-2, with no clear D. CDR1 is MDHEN, CDR2 SYDVKM, per germline. CDR3 length equals 12 residues.

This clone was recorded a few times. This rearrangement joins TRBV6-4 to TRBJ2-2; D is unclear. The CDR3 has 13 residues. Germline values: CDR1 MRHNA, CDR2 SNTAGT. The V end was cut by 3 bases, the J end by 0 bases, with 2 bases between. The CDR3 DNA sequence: TGTGCCAGCAGTGAAGCGAACACCGGGGAGCTGTTTTTT. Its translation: CASSEANTGELFF.

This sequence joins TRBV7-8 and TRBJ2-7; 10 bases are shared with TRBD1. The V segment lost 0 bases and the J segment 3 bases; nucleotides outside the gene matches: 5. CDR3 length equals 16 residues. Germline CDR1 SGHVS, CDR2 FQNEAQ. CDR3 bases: TGTGCCAGCAGCTTAGCGGGGGGGACAGGGGTCTACGAGCAGTACTTC. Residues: CASSLAGGTGVYEQYF. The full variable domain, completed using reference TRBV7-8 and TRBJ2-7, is GAGVSQSPRYKVAKRGQDVALRCDPISGHVSLFWYQQALGQGPEFLTYFQNEAQLDKSGLPSDRFFAERPEGSVSTLKIQRTQQEDSAVYLCASSLAGGTGVYEQYFGPGTRLTVT.

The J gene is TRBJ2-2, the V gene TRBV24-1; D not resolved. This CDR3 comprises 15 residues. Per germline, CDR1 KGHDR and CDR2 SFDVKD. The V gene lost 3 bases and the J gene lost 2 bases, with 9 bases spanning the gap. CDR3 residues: CATSDSVTNTGELFF. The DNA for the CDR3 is TGTGCCACCAGTGATAGTGTCACCAACACCGGGGAGCTGTTTTTT.

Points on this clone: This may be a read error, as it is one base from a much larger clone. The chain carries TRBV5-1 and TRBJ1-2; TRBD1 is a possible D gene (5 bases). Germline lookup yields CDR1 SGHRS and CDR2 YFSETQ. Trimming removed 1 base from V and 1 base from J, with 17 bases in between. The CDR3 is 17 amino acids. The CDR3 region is CASSLMSTGRNNYGYTF. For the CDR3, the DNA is TGCGCCAGCAGCTTGATGTCGACGGGACGGAATAACTATGGCTACACCTTC.

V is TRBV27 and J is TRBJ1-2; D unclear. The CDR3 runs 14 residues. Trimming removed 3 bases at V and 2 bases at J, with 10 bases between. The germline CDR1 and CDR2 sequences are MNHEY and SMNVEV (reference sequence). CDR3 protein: CASSLQTTNYGYTF. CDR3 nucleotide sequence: TGTGCCAGCAGTTTGCAGACAACGAACTATGGCTACACCTTC.

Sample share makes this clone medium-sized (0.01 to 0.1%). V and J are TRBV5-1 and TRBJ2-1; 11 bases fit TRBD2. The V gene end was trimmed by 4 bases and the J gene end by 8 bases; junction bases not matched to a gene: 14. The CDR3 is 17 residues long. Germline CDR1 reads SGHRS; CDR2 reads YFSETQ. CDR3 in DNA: TGCGCCAGCAGCCCTAATCCGGGACTAGCGGCGGGCGATGAGCAGTTCTTC. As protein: CASSPNPGLAAGDEQFF.

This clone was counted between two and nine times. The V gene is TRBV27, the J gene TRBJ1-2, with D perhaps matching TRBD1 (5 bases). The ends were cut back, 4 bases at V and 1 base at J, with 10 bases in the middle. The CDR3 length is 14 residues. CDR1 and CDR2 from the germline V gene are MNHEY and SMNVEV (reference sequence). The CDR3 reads CASSYGQSNYGYTF. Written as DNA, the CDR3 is TGTGCCAGCAGTTACGGACAAAGTAACTATGGCTACACCTTC.

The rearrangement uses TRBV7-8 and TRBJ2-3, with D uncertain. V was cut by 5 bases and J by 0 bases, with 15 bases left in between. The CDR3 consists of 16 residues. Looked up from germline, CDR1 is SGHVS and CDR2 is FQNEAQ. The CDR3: CASSQWSLASTDTQYF. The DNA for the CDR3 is TGTGCCAGCAGCCAGTGGTCCTTAGCAAGCACAGATACGCAGTATTTT.

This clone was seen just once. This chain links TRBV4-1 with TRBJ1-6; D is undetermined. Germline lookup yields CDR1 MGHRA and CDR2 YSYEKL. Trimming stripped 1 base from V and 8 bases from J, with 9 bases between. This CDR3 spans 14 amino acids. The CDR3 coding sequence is TGCGCCAGCAGCCAAGTAGTTGCATATTCACCCCTCCACTTT. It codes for CASSQVVAYSPLHF.

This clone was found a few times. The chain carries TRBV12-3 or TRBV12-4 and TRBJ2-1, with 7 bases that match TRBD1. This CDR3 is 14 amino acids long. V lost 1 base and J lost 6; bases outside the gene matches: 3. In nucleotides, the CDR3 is TGTGCCAGCAGTTTAGGACAGGGCTTCAATGAGCAGTTCTTC. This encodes CASSLGQGFNEQFF.

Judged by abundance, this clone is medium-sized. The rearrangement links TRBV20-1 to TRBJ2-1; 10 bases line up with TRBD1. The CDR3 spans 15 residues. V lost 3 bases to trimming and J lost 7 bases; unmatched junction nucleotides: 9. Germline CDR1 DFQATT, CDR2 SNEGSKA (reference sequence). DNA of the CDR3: TGCAGTGCTAGGCCGGGACAGGGGCGCCTAAATGAGCAGTTCTTC. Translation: CSARPGQGRLNEQFF.

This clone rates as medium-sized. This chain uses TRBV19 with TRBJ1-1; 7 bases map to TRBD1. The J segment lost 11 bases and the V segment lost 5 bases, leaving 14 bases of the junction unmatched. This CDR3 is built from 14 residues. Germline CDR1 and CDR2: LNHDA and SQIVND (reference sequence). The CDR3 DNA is TGTGCCAGTAGTCCCGCGACAGGGCCCGAGGGGGCTTTCTTT. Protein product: CASSPATGPEGAFF.

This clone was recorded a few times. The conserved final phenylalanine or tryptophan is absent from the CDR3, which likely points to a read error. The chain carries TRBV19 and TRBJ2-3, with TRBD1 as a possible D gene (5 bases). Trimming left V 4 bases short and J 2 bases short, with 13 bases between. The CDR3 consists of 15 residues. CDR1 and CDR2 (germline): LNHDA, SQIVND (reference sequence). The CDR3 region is CASSKPGHITDTQYL. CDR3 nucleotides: TGTGCCAGTAGTAAACCTGGACATATCACAGATACGCAGTATCTT.

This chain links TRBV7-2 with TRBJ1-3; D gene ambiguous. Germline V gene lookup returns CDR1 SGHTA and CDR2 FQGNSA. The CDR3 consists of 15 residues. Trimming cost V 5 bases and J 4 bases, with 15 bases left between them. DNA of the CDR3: TGTGCCAGCAGCCCGAACACCGGCCGGGGAAACACCATATATTTT. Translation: CASSPNTGRGNTIYF. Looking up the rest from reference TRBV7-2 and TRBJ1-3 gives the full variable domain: GAGVSQSPSNKVTEKGKDVELRCDPISGHTALYWYRQSLGQGLEFLIYFQGNSAPDKSGLPSDRFSAERTGGSVSTLTIQRTQQEDSAVYLCASSPNTGRGNTIYFGEGSWLTVV.

Here the CDR3 DNA reads TGCAGTGCTAGAGACGCCGGGTCTAGCGTGAGCACCGGGGAGCTGTTTTTT. Its protein is CSARDAGSSVSTGELFF. V and J are TRBV20-1 and TRBJ2-2; possible D gene TRBD2, 6 bases. The CDR3 is made up of 17 amino acids. Trimming shortened V by 0 bases and J by 4 bases, and 18 bases separated the two germline ends. The V gene's germline CDR1 is DFQATT and CDR2 SNEGSKA (reference sequence).

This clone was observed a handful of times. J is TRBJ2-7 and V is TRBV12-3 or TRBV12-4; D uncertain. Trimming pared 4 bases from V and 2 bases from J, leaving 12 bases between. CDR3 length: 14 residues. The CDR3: CASSSARWAYEQYF. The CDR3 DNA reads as TGTGCCAGCAGTTCCGCCCGGTGGGCCTACGAGCAGTACTTC.

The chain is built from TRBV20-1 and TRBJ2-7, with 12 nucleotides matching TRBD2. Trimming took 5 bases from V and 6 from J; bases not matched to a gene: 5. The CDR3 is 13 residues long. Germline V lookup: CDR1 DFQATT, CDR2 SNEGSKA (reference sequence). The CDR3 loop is CSADMTSGSEQYF. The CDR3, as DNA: TGCAGTGCTGACATGACTAGCGGGAGCGAGCAGTACTTC.

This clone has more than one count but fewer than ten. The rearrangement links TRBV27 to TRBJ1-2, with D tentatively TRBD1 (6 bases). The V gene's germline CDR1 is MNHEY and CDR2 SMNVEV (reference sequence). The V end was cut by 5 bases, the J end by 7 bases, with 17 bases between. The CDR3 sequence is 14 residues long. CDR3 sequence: CASSLTGLLGGYTF. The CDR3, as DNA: TGTGCCAGCAGTCTTACAGGGCTTCTGGGTGGCTACACCTTC.

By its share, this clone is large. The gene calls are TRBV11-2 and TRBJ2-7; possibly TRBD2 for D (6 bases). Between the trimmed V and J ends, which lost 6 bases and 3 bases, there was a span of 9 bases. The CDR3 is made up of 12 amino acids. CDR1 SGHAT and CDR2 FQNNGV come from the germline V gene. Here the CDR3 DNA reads TGTGCCAGCAGTAGACTAGGCTACGAGCAGTACTTC. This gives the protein CASSRLGYEQYF.

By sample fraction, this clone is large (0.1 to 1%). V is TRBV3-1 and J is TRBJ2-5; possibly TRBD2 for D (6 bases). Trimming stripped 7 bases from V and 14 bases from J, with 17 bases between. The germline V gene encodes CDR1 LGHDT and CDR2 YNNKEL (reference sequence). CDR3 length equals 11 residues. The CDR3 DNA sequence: TGTGCCAGCACCACGCGGGACTTGCTTTACTTC. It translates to CASTTRDLLYF.